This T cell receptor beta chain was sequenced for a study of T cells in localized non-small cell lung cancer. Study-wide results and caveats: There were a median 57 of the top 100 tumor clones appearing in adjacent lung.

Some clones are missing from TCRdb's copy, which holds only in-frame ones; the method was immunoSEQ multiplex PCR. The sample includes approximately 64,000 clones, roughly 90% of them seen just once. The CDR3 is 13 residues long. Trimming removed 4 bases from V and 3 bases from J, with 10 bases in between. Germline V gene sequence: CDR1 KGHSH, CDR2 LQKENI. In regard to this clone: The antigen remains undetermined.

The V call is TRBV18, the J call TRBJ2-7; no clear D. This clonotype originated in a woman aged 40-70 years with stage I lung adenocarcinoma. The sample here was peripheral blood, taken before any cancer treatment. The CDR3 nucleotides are TGTGCCAGCTCACGGGCCGAATTCTACGAGCAGTACTTC. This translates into CASSRAEFYEQYF.